This TCR beta chain was observed in a study of T-cell reconstitution after alpha-beta-depleted transplantation in children. Unique molecular identifiers were used in preparing the TCRbeta library. MiXCR, applied by TCRdb to the PCR reads, yields one record per CDR3 protein. Among about 900,000 distinct CDR3 sequences listed, roughly 29% were seen once. The CDR3 extends over 14 amino acids. Deletions cut 5 bases from V and 7 bases from J, with 14 bases between. This clonotype was seen only a few times. The sequence was obtained from a boy in the first two years of life who had a stem cell transplant for SCID, so the T cells may come from the graft donor. The specimen was PBMCs, mostly from graft donor cells, collected 360 days after TCRalphabeta/CD19-depleted stem cell transplant. The chain recombines TRBV12-3 or TRBV12-4 with TRBJ2-2; the D gene is possibly TRBD1 (5 bases). CDR3 sequence: CASSLLLRGGELFF. The CDR3 DNA is TGTGCCAGCAGTCTTCTGCTTAGGGGCGGGGAGCTGTTTTTT.